This T cell receptor beta chain was found in a study of Tregs in tolerant kidney transplant recipients. Study-level findings and limits: Biological reproducibility was not directly addressed in this study. For some patients, primers changed over time, blocking nucleotide-level comparison. Antigen-driven expansion was suggested because donor-specific Tregs expanded more than all Tregs in tolerant patients.

Unstimulated Tregs (CD4+CD25+CD127-) and CD4+CD25- non-Tregs were sorted from PBMCs. Comment on this clone: Antigen: not known. From the germline J gene comes the end of the CDR3, since the read stops 3 residues before it.

V was clipped by 5 bases and J by 2 bases, with 18 bases between them. Germline V CDR1 and CDR2: SGHVS, FQNEAQ. The CDR3 covers 17 residues. Sequencing was performed with immunoSEQ multiplex PCR; in TCRdb, only in-frame clones are kept and a portion is missing. In all, the sample yields 50,000 to 65,000 clones. The clonotype comes from a human donor who received a combined kidney and bone marrow transplant. This sample comprised CD4+ T cells from blood, obtained before the transplant. J is TRBJ2-2 and V is TRBV7-8, with D perhaps matching TRBD1 (6 bases). The CDR3 is CASSPQSWTVNTGELFF. The covered CDR3 bases are TGTGCCAGCAGCCCCCAATCCTGGACAGTAAACACCGGGGAG.